This T cell receptor (beta chain) was recorded in a study of T cells after yellow fever vaccination. J gave up 8 bases and V 5 bases, and 11 bases lay outside the gene matches. Germline V gene data show CDR1 as DFQATT and CDR2 as SNEGSKA (reference sequence). This CDR3 has 14 residues. TCRdb reprocessed the 5' RACE reads via MiXCR and lists one record per CDR3 protein. The repertoire holds some 150,000 distinct CDR3 sequences, with about a tenth as singletons. The sequence was obtained from a man younger than 35 who received the YFV17D yellow fever vaccine. V is TRBV20-1 and J is TRBJ2-1; 8 bases fit TRBD1. The sample was CD8+ T cells sorted from PBMCs, taken 45 days after the yellow fever booster vaccination. The CDR3 sequence: CSASDRVYVDEQFF. The DNA of the CDR3 is TGCAGTGCTTCGGACAGGGTATATGTCGATGAGCAGTTCTTC.